Listed here are 23 T cell receptor beta chains from one sample, sequenced in a study of OX40 agonist ivuxolimab in advanced cancers. Assay: immunoSEQ multiplex PCR; the TCRdb copy retains only in-frame clones and omits some. The profile shows 57,000 or so clones, 85% of them singletons. Source: CD4+ or CD8+ T cells sorted from blood, taken in a trial of the OX40 agonist ivuxolimab. The receptors stem from an adult with an advanced solid tumor such as melanoma, head and neck, liver or kidney cancer.

The genes are TRBV6-5 and TRBJ2-1; 7 bases agree with TRBD2. The trim removed 2 bases at V and 3 bases at J, leaving 7 bases unmatched. The CDR3 runs 16 residues. Germline values: CDR1 MNHEY, CDR2 SVGAGI. CDR3 coding DNA: TGTGCCAGCAGTTACCTGGCGGGAGACCTCTACAATGAGCAGTTCTTC. Its protein is CASSYLAGDLYNEQFF.

The rearrangement joins TRBV19 to TRBJ1-2, with 8 bases fitting TRBD1. V shed 1 base, J shed 4 bases, and the junction held 2 bases outside the gene matches. Germline CDR1 and CDR2: LNHDA and SQIVND (reference sequence). The CDR3 contains 14 residues. As DNA, the CDR3 is TGTGCCAGTAGTATAGGCAGGGGGCCCTATGGCTACACCTTC. Translating gives CASSIGRGPYGYTF.

V gene TRBV19 combines with J gene TRBJ1-2; 9 bases are shared with TRBD1. The length of the CDR3 is 14 residues. Germline CDR1 and CDR2: LNHDA and SQIVND (reference sequence). V lost 4 bases to trimming and J lost 8 bases; unmatched junction nucleotides: 8. The CDR3 region is CASSTTGGAGGYTF. CDR3 DNA: TGTGCCAGTAGTACCACAGGGGGCGCGGGGGGCTACACCTTC.

The J gene is TRBJ1-1, the V gene TRBV11-2; D might be TRBD1 (5 bases). V lost 5 bases and J lost 1, with 14 bases in between. Germline V gene sequence: CDR1 SGHAT, CDR2 FQNNGV. The CDR3 totals 15 residues. CDR3 region: CASSTQWGGNTEAFF. As DNA, the CDR3 is TGTGCCAGCAGCACTCAGTGGGGGGGGAACACTGAAGCTTTCTTT.

This clone appeared a single time. The rearrangement links TRBV2 to TRBJ1-4; TRBD1 aligns across 8 bases. V gave up 2 bases and J gave up 17 bases; unmatched junction bases: 10. CDR3 length: 13 residues. Germline CDR1 reads SNHLY; CDR2 reads FYNNEI. CDR3 in DNA: TGTGCCAGCAGTGAATTCGACGGACAGGGTCTCTTTTTT. Its protein is CASSEFDGQGLFF.

The chain recombines TRBV29-1 with TRBJ2-5, with 12 positions matching TRBD2. Germline CDR1 is SQVTM and CDR2 is ANQGSEA. The ends lost 8 bases at V and 2 bases at J; junction bases unmatched: 12. The CDR3 extends over 16 amino acids. As DNA, the CDR3 is TGCAGCATTTACACCCTTGGGACTAGCGGGCAAGAGACCCAGTACTTC. It codes for CSIYTLGTSGQETQYF.

The rearrangement links TRBV5-1 to TRBJ2-1; 8 bases fit TRBD2. The CDR3 covers 20 residues. With V trimmed by 3 bases and J by 0 bases, 17 bases remained unmatched. From germline, CDR1 is SGHRS and CDR2 YFSETQ. The CDR3 region is CASSYVVAGPIRFSYNEQFF. The CDR3 DNA reads TGCGCCAGCAGCTACGTTGTAGCGGGACCCATCCGTTTCTCCTACAATGAGCAGTTCTTC.

This clone has more than one count but fewer than ten. The J gene is TRBJ2-1, the V gene TRBV7-3; 7 bases agree with TRBD1. Germline V gene lookup returns CDR1 SGHTA and CDR2 FQGTGA. V shed 5 bases and J 5 bases; nucleotides not matched to a gene: 6. The CDR3 covers 14 residues. CDR3: CASSPGQPNNEQFF. CDR3 bases: TGTGCCAGCAGCCCGGGACAGCCCAACAATGAGCAGTTCTTC.

The J gene is TRBJ1-1, the V gene TRBV9; D remains ambiguous. Germline V lookup: CDR1 SGDLS, CDR2 YYNGEE. Between the trimmed V and J ends, which lost 3 bases and 1 base, there was a span of 13 bases. CDR3 size: 15 residues. The chain's CDR3 is CASSAAAAENTEAFF. CDR3 sequence (DNA): TGTGCCAGCAGCGCAGCGGCAGCAGAGAACACTGAAGCTTTCTTT. Full variable domain (missing parts from reference TRBV9 and TRBJ1-1): DSGVTQTPKHLITATGQRVTLRCSPRSGDLSVYWYQQSLDQGLQFLIQYYNGEERAKGNILERFSAQQFPDLHSELNLSSLELGDSALYFCASSAAAAENTEAFFGQGTRLTVV.

The V gene is TRBV6-1, the J gene TRBJ1-1; D unresolved. Per the germline V gene, CDR1 is MNHNS and CDR2 is SASEGT. Trimming took 1 base from V and 0 from J, leaving 3 bases between them. The CDR3 runs to 13 residues. This CDR3 is CASSEGMNTEAFF. As DNA, the CDR3 is TGTGCCAGCAGTGAAGGGATGAACACTGAAGCTTTCTTT.

This chain joins TRBV19 and TRBJ2-6, with a tentative D call TRBD2 (6 bases). Germline CDR1 LNHDA, CDR2 SQIVND (reference sequence). Trimming stripped 6 bases from V and 0 bases from J, with 30 bases between. This CDR3 spans 22 amino acids. DNA for the CDR3: TGTGCCAGTAGCCGCTATTACATGGCGGGGTCAGCATCGCGCTCTGGGGCCAACGTCCTGACTTTC. Its translation: CASSRYYMAGSASRSGANVLTF. The full variable domain, in which reference TRBV19 and TRBJ2-6 provide the parts outside the CDR3, is DGGITQSPKYLFRKEGQNVTLSCEQNLNHDAMYWYRQDPGQGLRLIYYSQIVNDFQKGDIAEGYSVSREKKESFPLTVTSAQKNPTAFYLCASSRYYMAGSASRSGANVLTFGAGSRLTVL.

This clone was seen a few times. V and J are TRBV18 and TRBJ1-1, with 8 bases that match TRBD1. Looked up from germline, CDR1 is KGHSH and CDR2 is LQKENI. The CDR3 totals 12 residues. V dropped 4 bases and J dropped 11; count of bases not matched to a gene: 6. The CDR3 DNA sequence: TGTGCCAGCTCACAGCCGACAGGGGTGGCTTTCTTT. Protein: CASSQPTGVAFF. The variable domain in full, completed from reference TRBV18 and TRBJ1-1, reads NAGVMQNPRHLVRRRGQEARLRCSPMKGHSHVYWYRQLPEEGLKFMVYLQKENIIDESGMPKERFSAEFPKEGPSILRIQQVVRGDSAAYFCASSQPTGVAFFGQGTRLTVV.

The CDR3 sequence: CASSLALPPRDTQYF. The CDR3 DNA follows: TGCGCCAGCAGCTTGGCATTACCTCCCCGCGATACGCAGTATTTT. The genes are TRBV5-1 and TRBJ2-3; unclear D gene. V was pared by 0 bases and J by 6 bases, with 14 bases between. The CDR3 covers 15 residues. Germline V gives CDR1 SGHRS, CDR2 YFSETQ.

The J gene is TRBJ1-6, the V gene TRBV10-3; D ambiguous. V was trimmed by 0 bases and J by 7 bases, leaving 10 bases between them. Germline V gene lookup returns CDR1 ENHRY and CDR2 SYGVKD. The CDR3 is made up of 15 amino acids. CDR3: CAISESEDPNSPLHF. CDR3 nucleotide sequence: TGTGCCATCAGTGAGTCGGAGGACCCGAATTCACCCCTCCACTTT.

This chain joins TRBV9 and TRBJ2-2; 9 bases fit TRBD2. V lost 0 bases, J lost 7 bases, and 10 bases stayed unmatched. This CDR3 has 17 amino acids. The germline V gene encodes CDR1 SGDLS and CDR2 YYNGEE. CDR3 protein: CASSVAAGGGAIGELFF. The DNA of the CDR3 is TGTGCCAGCAGCGTAGCTGCGGGCGGGGGGGCTATCGGGGAGCTGTTTTTT.

V is TRBV19 and J is TRBJ2-1; D is perhaps TRBD2 (5 bases). Trimming shortened V by 3 bases and J by 5 bases, and 17 bases separated the two germline ends. The CDR3 extends over 16 amino acids. CDR1 and CDR2 from the germline V gene are LNHDA and SQIVND (reference sequence). The CDR3 nucleotides read TGTGCCAGTAGTATCCGACATTTGCGGGCCCACAATGAGCAGTTCTTC. The encoded protein is CASSIRHLRAHNEQFF.

The chain couples TRBV4-3 to TRBJ2-1, with 9 bases matching TRBD2. The J segment lost 6 bases and the V segment lost 2 bases, leaving 5 bases of the junction unmatched. CDR1 and CDR2 from the germline V gene are LGHNA and YSLEER. This CDR3 has 15 amino acids. CDR3 DNA sequence: TGCGCCAGCAGCCAATACGCGGGGGGGCCCAATGAGCAGTTCTTC. This translates into CASSQYAGGPNEQFF.

DNA for the CDR3: TGTGCCAGTACCTCCCCCCCCAGGCAGCCCCAGCATTTT. This sequence encodes CASTSPPRQPQHF. J is TRBJ1-5 and V is TRBV19; D gene uncertain. V was pared by 7 bases and J by 7 bases, with 14 bases between. Germline lookup yields CDR1 LNHDA and CDR2 SQIVND (reference sequence). This CDR3 comprises 13 residues.

This clone was seen more than once but under ten times. The chain couples TRBV2 to TRBJ1-2; possible D gene TRBD1, 6 bases. The CDR3 runs to 13 residues. Per germline, CDR1 SNHLY and CDR2 FYNNEI. The V gene lost 6 bases and the J gene lost 8 bases, with 16 bases spanning the gap. CDR3 sequence (DNA): TGTGCCAGCAGCAACCCCGAGGGGGTGGGCTACACCTTC. It specifies CASSNPEGVGYTF.

This sequence joins TRBV10-3 and TRBJ2-3; possibly TRBD2 for D (5 bases). The CDR3 runs 11 residues. Trimming shortened V by 10 bases and J by 6 bases, and 11 bases separated the two germline ends. The V gene's germline CDR1 is ENHRY and CDR2 SYGVKD. The CDR3 loop reads CASGYLDTQYF. In DNA, the CDR3 is TGTGCCAGCGGGTACCTGGATACGCAGTATTTT.

The chain employs TRBV11-2 and TRBJ1-6; no clear D. Germline values: CDR1 SGHAT, CDR2 FQNNGV. This CDR3 has 17 amino acids. With 1 base removed from V and 6 bases from J, the gap between germline ends came to 16 bases. The CDR3 bases are TGTGCCAGCAGCTTAGTCTTACAGCCACGACTTAATTCACCCCTCCACTTT. Translated, it gives CASSLVLQPRLNSPLHF.

This chain joins TRBV19 and TRBJ2-3; D tentatively reads TRBD1 or TRBD2 (5 bases each). V was pared by 5 bases and J by 2 bases, with 17 bases between. This CDR3 is 16 amino acids long. Germline V gene data show CDR1 as LNHDA and CDR2 as SQIVND (reference sequence). Here the CDR3 reads CASSPTPGTNTDTQYF. Written as DNA, the CDR3 is TGTGCCAGTAGTCCGACCCCCGGGACCAACACAGATACGCAGTATTTT.

The chain joins TRBV5-5 to TRBJ1-1; possible D gene TRBD1, 5 bases. Germline V CDR1 and CDR2: SGHKS, YYEKEE (reference sequence). V was shortened by 2 bases and J by 0 bases, with 11 bases between the two germline ends. This CDR3 comprises 15 residues. This CDR3 reads CASSFVGHLNTEAFF. CDR3 DNA sequence: TGTGCCAGCAGCTTTGTCGGACACCTGAACACTGAAGCTTTCTTT.